This T cell receptor beta chain originates from a study of T cell clusters in autoimmune cytopenias. The CDR3 has 13 residues. Germline V gene data show CDR1 as GTSNPN and CDR2 as SVGIG (reference sequence). TRB was amplified from approximately 230 ng of peripheral blood genomic DNA per sample. One tube held mixed TRB-A and TRB-B primer pools for touch-down PCR. TCRdb re-called the multiplex PCR reads and shows each CDR3 protein once, DNA omitted. Its table records around 9,700 distinct CDR3 sequences. The same specimen was also included in a second study, on T cell repertoires in aging, cancer and after chemotherapy. Per that paper: In cancer patients, declining TCR diversity with age involved lost richness and lost evenness. Across the chemotherapy interval, each cancer cohort showed higher median generation probability, suggesting thymic rebound.

The sample taken for sequencing was peripheral blood. This receptor was obtained from a human donor in good health. The chain links TRBV30 to TRBJ1-5; checking the TCRdb D call of TRBD1 is not possible without DNA. This CDR3 is CAGSQGNDQPQHF.